This T cell receptor (beta chain) appears in the sequencing data of a study of blood T cell repertoires in COVID-19. Looking at the study overall: Sites in the United States, Italy and Spain provided acute and convalescent COVID-19 samples. PBMCs, B-cell-depleted T cells, or T cells provided the cDNA or gDNA that made up the material.

From germline, CDR1 is SEHNR and CDR2 FQNEAQ (reference sequence). The CDR3 totals 16 residues. V lost 2 bases to trimming and J lost 1 base, with 11 bases between them. The authors' processing: Quantification of nucleated cells was approximated via reference gene primer amplification. Libraries were prepared by immunoSEQ multiplex PCR; TCRdb keeps only in-frame clonotypes and omits some of them. From that table come the V and J calls and clone size; the DNA was used to work out D and trimming. The top ten hold about 29% of the sample, which has 150,000 to 160,000 clones, about 80% seen once. The material sequenced was peripheral blood. This sequence originates from a woman aged 60-75 years with acute or convalescent COVID-19. The V gene is TRBV7-9, the J gene TRBJ2-2, with TRBD1 as a possible D gene (6 bases). CDR3 residues: CASSLLGTRNTGELFF. The CDR3 region has the DNA TGTGCCAGCAGCTTATTAGGGACAAGGAACACCGGGGAGCTGTTTTTT.